These T cell receptor beta chains were read from a single sample in a study of blood T cell repertoires in COVID-19. Profiled with immunoSEQ multiplex PCR; TCRdb holds only in-frame clones, not every one. The data hold 110,000 or so clones, with approximately 80% observed a single time. Source material: peripheral blood. The source is a woman in her fifties or sixties with acute or convalescent COVID-19. Each CDR3 is given with its conserved first and last residue. D genes are given only for firm matches. Clone size is not always given. Where it is, it says once, few, many or a class for expanded clones.

V gene	D gene	J gene	clone size	CDR3 protein	CDR3 DNA
TRBV5-8	TRBD1	TRBJ1-2	.	CASSHEQGAIRGYTF	TGTGCCAGCAGCCACGAACAGGGGGCGATTCGTGGCTACACCTTC
TRBV9	.	TRBJ1-1	.	CASSVSGGGLNTEAFF	TGTGCCAGCAGCGTAAGTGGGGGAGGGTTGAACACTGAAGCTTTCTTT
TRBV19	TRBD1	TRBJ1-2	.	CASRMDRGTGSYGYTF	TGTGCCAGTAGAATGGACAGGGGTACAGGTTCCTATGGCTACACCTTC
TRBV6-9	TRBD1	TRBJ1-2	.	CASSCLTGVGYGYTF	TGTGCCAGCAGTTGTTTGACAGGGGTTGGCTATGGCTACACCTTC
TRBV7-6	.	TRBJ1-4	few	CASSFNRGFGEKLFF	TGTGCCAGCAGCTTTAATCGGGGGTTCGGTGAAAAACTGTTTTTT
TRBV6-5	.	TRBJ1-6	.	CASKPYLNNSPLHF	TGTGCCAGCAAGCCATACCTGAATAATTCACCCCTCCACTTT
TRBV5-1	.	TRBJ2-2	.	CASSPRSSGNTGELFF	TGCGCCAGCAGCCCTAGGTCCTCGGGGAACACCGGGGAGCTGTTTTTT
TRBV10-3	TRBD1	TRBJ2-7	.	CAISSGTGAYEQYF	TGTGCCATCAGCTCCGGGACAGGCGCCTACGAGCAGTACTTC
TRBV7-6	TRBD1	TRBJ1-2	.	CASSPGTVANYGYTF	TGTGCCAGCAGCCCAGGGACAGTTGCTAACTATGGCTACACCTTC
TRBV12-5	TRBD1	TRBJ1-5	.	CASGLPDSGTVIQPQHF	TGTGCTAGTGGTTTGCCAGACTCCGGGACAGTCATACAGCCCCAGCATTTT
TRBV18	.	TRBJ2-4	.	CASSPPRQGGKNIQYF	TGTGCCAGCTCACCACCCCGACAGGGAGGCAAAAACATTCAGTACTTC
TRBV5-5	TRBD1	TRBJ1-2	.	CASSLGDRVNYGYTF	TGTGCCAGCAGCTTGGGGGACAGGGTTAACTATGGCTACACCTTC
TRBV28	TRBD1	TRBJ2-7	.	CAIVGQGPYEQYF	TGTGCCATCGTGGGACAGGGCCCCTACGAGCAGTACTTC
TRBV5-1	.	TRBJ2-3	.	CASSLGGGAGTDTQYF	TGCGCCAGCAGCTTGGGCGGCGGAGCGGGCACAGATACGCAGTATTTT
TRBV2	.	TRBJ2-2	.	CASMGGEGGELFF	TGTGCCAGCATGGGGGGAGAGGGCGGGGAGCTGTTTTTT
TRBV5-1	.	TRBJ1-1	few	CASSLERVTEAFF	TGCGCCAGCAGCTTGGAGAGGGTAACTGAAGCTTTCTTT
TRBV30	.	TRBJ2-7	.	CAWSVSLGSKEQYF	TGTGCCTGGAGTGTAAGTTTAGGGAGTAAAGAGCAGTACTTC
TRBV6-5	.	TRBJ1-1	.	CASSRPTVNTEAFF	TGTGCCAGCAGCCGACCGACAGTTAACACTGAAGCTTTCTTT
TRBV24-1	TRBD1	TRBJ1-5	few	CATSDSRTNSGTGESQPQHF	TGTGCCACCAGTGATTCTCGTACCAATTCCGGGACAGGGGAGAGTCAGCCCCAGCATTTT
TRBV18	.	TRBJ1-1	.	CASSPPWLAMNTEAFF	TGTGCCAGCTCGCCACCTTGGTTGGCCATGAACACTGAAGCTTTCTTT
TRBV27	TRBD1	TRBJ2-3	once	CASSLADRVTDTQYF	TGTGCCAGCAGTTTGGCGGACAGGGTCACAGATACGCAGTATTTT
TRBV18	.	TRBJ1-5	.	CASSLDSRPQHF	TGTGCCAGCTCACTCGACTCGCGGCCCCAGCATTTT
TRBV3-1/TRBV3-2	TRBD1	TRBJ1-5	few	CASSQGTGTNQPQHF	TGTGCCAGCAGCCAAGGGACAGGGACCAATCAGCCCCAGCATTTT
TRBV6-5	.	TRBJ2-2	few	CASRGLNTGELFF	TGTGCCAGCAGGGGCCTAAACACCGGGGAGCTGTTTTTT
TRBV4-1	.	TRBJ1-5	.	CASRSHVEGNQPQHF	TGCGCCAGCCGATCCCACGTAGAGGGCAATCAGCCCCAGCATTTT
TRBV12-5	.	TRBJ2-3	.	CASGLSTDTQYF	TGTGCTAGTGGTCTCAGCACAGATACGCAGTATTTT
TRBV5-1	TRBD1	TRBJ1-1	.	CASSDRQGSGTEAFF	TGCGCCAGCAGCGACCGACAGGGGTCGGGGACTGAAGCTTTCTTT
TRBV5-6	.	TRBJ1-5	.	CASSFGDQPQHF	TGTGCCAGCAGCTTCGGGGATCAGCCCCAGCATTTT
TRBV7-2	TRBD1	TRBJ1-1	.	CASSPRQGHEAFF	TGTGCCAGCAGTCCAAGACAGGGCCATGAAGCTTTCTTT
TRBV7-2	.	TRBJ1-1	.	CASSYEARGTEAFF	TGTGCCAGCAGCTACGAGGCCAGGGGAACTGAAGCTTTCTTT
TRBV28	TRBD1	TRBJ1-6	.	CASRLTGGGNSPLHF	TGTGCCAGCAGGTTGACAGGGGGTGGGAATTCACCCCTCCACTTT
TRBV5-1	TRBD1	TRBJ1-1	.	CASSWDPGTGGSGTEAFF	TGCGCCAGCAGCTGGGACCCGGGGACAGGGGGCTCCGGGACTGAAGCTTTCTTT
TRBV2	TRBD1	TRBJ2-7	.	CARGGRDNIYEQYF	TGTGCCAGAGGGGGCCGGGACAACATCTACGAGCAGTACTTC
TRBV5-1	.	TRBJ1-2	.	CASSLGGDDGYTF	TGCGCCAGCAGCTTGGGGGGAGACGATGGCTACACCTTC
TRBV6-5	TRBD1	TRBJ2-3	.	CASSPRDRDTDTQYF	TGTGCCAGCAGTCCGCGGGACAGGGACACAGATACGCAGTATTTT
TRBV12-1	.	TRBJ1-3	.	CASSFWCAIQGLSGNTIYF	TGTGCCAGCAGCTTTTGGTGCGCTATACAGGGCCTCTCTGGAAACACCATATATTTT